What follows are 22 T cell receptor beta chains derived from one specimen sequenced in a study of CD8 T cells in Susac syndrome. The RNA, about 0.45 to 1 ug, was put through reverse transcription using random hexamers. TCRdb redid the calling of the immunoSEQ multiplex PCR reads with MiXCR, one entry per CDR3 protein. The sample consists of around 170,000 distinct CDR3 sequences, around 95% of them appearing once. The sample was CD4+ T cells from PBMCs. Every receptor here comes from a human donor with Susac syndrome.

The chain employs TRBV5-6 and TRBJ2-6; possible D gene TRBD1, 6 bases. V was pared by 4 bases and J by 3 bases, with 14 bases between. The germline V gene encodes CDR1 SGHDT and CDR2 YYEEEE. CDR3 length: 16 residues. Written as DNA, the CDR3 is TGTGCCAGCAGCCCCATGGGGGCGGTTGGGGCCAACGTCCTGACTTTC. Its translation is CASSPMGAVGANVLTF.

J is TRBJ1-6 and V is TRBV5-6; unclear D gene. Germline-derived CDR1 and CDR2 are SGHDT and YYEEEE. CDR3 size: 13 residues. V dropped 0 bases and J dropped 10 bases, with 8 bases sitting between them. The CDR3 sequence is CASSLGVGSPLHF. DNA for the CDR3: TGTGCCAGCAGCTTGGGCGTGGGCTCACCCCTCCACTTT.

The gene calls are TRBV9 and TRBJ2-1; no definite D call. Germline V gene sequence: CDR1 SGDLS, CDR2 YYNGEE. V was trimmed by 4 bases and J by 7 bases, leaving 15 bases between them. This CDR3 is 14 amino acids long. This chain's CDR3 is CASSNSYLLNEQFF. The CDR3 DNA is TGTGCCAGCAGCAATAGCTATCTACTAAATGAGCAGTTCTTC.

The chain joins TRBV3-1 to TRBJ1-2; D perhaps matches TRBD1 (5 bases). The CDR3 has 15 amino acids. V lost 0 bases, J lost 1 base, and 9 bases lay in between. Looked up from germline, CDR1 is LGHDT and CDR2 is YNNKEL (reference sequence). For the CDR3, the DNA is TGTGCCAGCAGCCAAGATCCGACAGATAACTATGGCTACACCTTC. Translation gives CASSQDPTDNYGYTF.

This clonotype was recorded once. The chain carries TRBV30 and TRBJ1-6; D is undetermined. Germline V lookup: CDR1 GTSNPN, CDR2 SVGIG (reference sequence). The germline V and J ends were trimmed by 4 bases and 7 bases, with 11 bases remaining between them. The CDR3 has 13 amino acids. The CDR3 sequence is CAWKEVSNSPLHF. The CDR3 nucleotides read TGTGCCTGGAAAGAGGTCAGCAATTCACCCCTCCACTTT.

The chain employs TRBV6-4 and TRBJ1-1; D perhaps matches TRBD1 (5 bases). Germline CDR1 is MRHNA and CDR2 is SNTAGT. With 7 bases removed from V and 4 bases from J, the gap between germline ends came to 16 bases. There are 14 residues in the CDR3. The CDR3 spells CASKTREGATEAFF. Written as DNA, the CDR3 is TGTGCCAGCAAGACCAGGGAGGGTGCCACTGAAGCTTTCTTT.

The V call is TRBV20-1, the J call TRBJ2-1; TRBD2 matches at 11 bases. Germline V gene lookup returns CDR1 DFQATT and CDR2 SNEGSKA (reference sequence). Trimming cost V 6 bases and J 5 bases; bases outside gene matches: 6. The CDR3 consists of 14 residues. The CDR3 region is CSAELAGANNEQFF. CDR3 DNA: TGCAGTGCGGAACTAGCGGGGGCCAACAATGAGCAGTTCTTC.

This sequence joins TRBV12-3 or TRBV12-4 and TRBJ1-1; no clear D gene. This CDR3 is built from 13 residues. V gave up 3 bases and J gave up 8 bases, with 13 bases separating them. CDR3 DNA sequence: TGTGCCAGCAGTTTTTCATTGACATCCGAAGCTTTCTTT. Translating it yields CASSFSLTSEAFF.

This rearrangement joins TRBV7-2 to TRBJ1-1; tentative D call: TRBD1 (5 bases). This CDR3 contains 12 residues. V lost 6 bases and J 8 bases, leaving 13 bases between the germline ends. From germline, CDR1 is SGHTA and CDR2 FQGNSA. The CDR3 reads CASRPGQTEAFF. CDR3 DNA: TGTGCCAGCAGACCCGGACAAACCGAAGCTTTCTTT.

The rearrangement links TRBV10-3 to TRBJ2-7; D could derive from TRBD1 or TRBD2 (5 bases each). CDR3 length: 14 residues. Germline values: CDR1 ENHRY, CDR2 SYGVKD. The V gene lost 10 bases and the J gene lost 5 bases, with 21 bases spanning the gap. The CDR3 DNA follows: TGTGCCAGCTCCGTGAAGGGAAGGGACGACGAGCAGTACTTC. This gives the protein CASSVKGRDDEQYF.

The chain has TRBV7-2 and TRBJ1-5, with D unresolved. The CDR3 extends over 15 amino acids. Germline-derived CDR1 and CDR2 are SGHTA and FQGNSA. V dropped 1 base and J dropped 6 bases, with 13 bases sitting between them. This CDR3 reads CASSLVTLSGQPQHF. CDR3 nucleotide sequence: TGTGCCAGCAGCTTAGTAACCCTCTCGGGTCAGCCCCAGCATTTT.

This rearrangement joins TRBV3-1 to TRBJ2-7; D perhaps matches TRBD1 (5 bases). This CDR3 is built from 17 residues. Germline lookup yields CDR1 LGHDT and CDR2 YNNKEL (reference sequence). Trimming shortened V by 3 bases and J by 2 bases, and 20 bases separated the two germline ends. Written as DNA, the CDR3 is TGTGCCAGCAGCCAGAGCCTAAAAGGGAAGGGGCCCTACGAGCAGTACTTC. Translated, it gives CASSQSLKGKGPYEQYF.

CDR3 region: CASSERPGPETQYF. CDR3 sequence (DNA): TGTGCCAGCAGCGAAAGGCCGGGCCCAGAGACCCAGTACTTC. The V gene is TRBV5-4, the J gene TRBJ2-5; D ambiguous. Germline V gene sequence: CDR1 SGHNT, CDR2 YYREEE (reference sequence). The V and J ends lost 4 bases and 4 bases respectively, with 14 bases between them. This CDR3 has 14 residues.

The chain joins TRBV20-1 to TRBJ2-5; 11 bases line up with TRBD1. The V gene end was trimmed by 5 bases and the J gene end by 0 bases; junction bases not matched to a gene: 2. The CDR3 spans 14 residues. The germline V gene encodes CDR1 DFQATT and CDR2 SNEGSKA (reference sequence). The CDR3 is CSARGQGDQETQYF. In DNA, the CDR3 is TGCAGTGCTCGGGGACAGGGGGACCAAGAGACCCAGTACTTC.

The chain combines TRBV2 with TRBJ2-2, with D tentatively TRBD1 (5 bases). The ends were cut back, 7 bases at V and 8 bases at J, with 17 bases in the middle. Per germline, CDR1 SNHLY and CDR2 FYNNEI. The CDR3 is 14 residues long. CDR3 coding DNA: TGTGCCAGCACCGCAGACAGAACGTCTGGGGAGCTGTTTTTT. Protein: CASTADRTSGELFF.

This sequence joins TRBV19 and TRBJ2-6; tentatively, D is TRBD1 or TRBD2 (5 bases each). The CDR3 has 15 amino acids. Deletions cut 1 base from V and 2 bases from J, with 6 bases between. Germline V gene sequence: CDR1 LNHDA, CDR2 SQIVND (reference sequence). The CDR3: CASSIGGTGANVLTF. CDR3 sequence (DNA): TGTGCCAGTAGTATAGGGGGGACTGGGGCCAACGTCCTGACTTTC.

V gene TRBV7-7 combines with J gene TRBJ2-2; 14 positions agree with TRBD2. CDR1 and CDR2 from the germline V gene are SSHAT and FNYEAQ (reference sequence). CDR3 size: 16 residues. V lost 5 bases to trimming and J lost 6 bases; unmatched junction nucleotides: 5. The CDR3 reads CASSPGLAGGPGELFF. DNA for the CDR3: TGTGCCAGCAGCCCTGGACTAGCGGGGGGCCCCGGGGAGCTGTTTTTT.

The rearrangement links TRBV5-1 to TRBJ2-5; possibly TRBD1 for D (6 bases). Germline lookup yields CDR1 SGHRS and CDR2 YFSETQ. The CDR3 extends over 14 amino acids. Trimming shortened V by 3 bases and J by 1 base, and 10 bases separated the two germline ends. The CDR3: CASSYGQLQETQYF. The CDR3 DNA follows: TGCGCCAGCAGCTATGGACAGCTCCAAGAGACCCAGTACTTC. The whole variable domain, filled in from reference TRBV5-1 and TRBJ2-5, reads KAGVTQTPRYLIKTRGQQVTLSCSPISGHRSVSWYQQTPGQGLQFLFEYFSETQRNKGNFPGRFSGRQFSNSRSEMNVSTLELGDSALYLCASSYGQLQETQYFGPGTRLLVL.

The rearrangement uses TRBV5-1 and TRBJ1-3; TRBD1 matches 9 bases. Germline-derived CDR1 and CDR2 are SGHRS and YFSETQ. V was clipped by 1 base and J by 4 bases; unmatched bases: 6. The CDR3 covers 16 residues. In nucleotides, the CDR3 is TGCGCCAGCAGCTTGACGGGACAGGGAGAAGGAAACACCATATATTTT. Amino acid sequence: CASSLTGQGEGNTIYF.

The V call is TRBV24-1, the J call TRBJ2-5; 11 positions agree with TRBD1. Per germline, CDR1 KGHDR and CDR2 SFDVKD. V lost 3 bases and J lost 5; bases outside the gene matches: 7. The CDR3 consists of 16 residues. The DNA for the CDR3 is TGTGCCACCAGTGATCGGACAGGGGGCGATTTGGAGACCCAGTACTTC. Encoded protein: CATSDRTGGDLETQYF.

The chain couples TRBV28 to TRBJ1-1, with D maybe TRBD1 (5 bases). CDR1 is MDHEN, CDR2 SYDVKM, per germline. CDR3 length equals 15 residues. V gave up 2 bases and J gave up 5 bases, with 15 bases separating them. CDR3 loop: CASSLQWGRITEAFF. DNA of the CDR3: TGTGCCAGCAGTTTACAATGGGGACGAATAACTGAAGCTTTCTTT.

V gene TRBV3-1 combines with J gene TRBJ2-1, with 7 nucleotides matching TRBD2. The ends lost 5 bases at V and 7 bases at J; junction bases unmatched: 14. This CDR3 has 16 amino acids. Germline V gene lookup returns CDR1 LGHDT and CDR2 YNNKEL (reference sequence). CDR3 in DNA: TGTGCCAGCAGCGTCCGACTAGCCCTCCTTGAAAATGAGCAGTTCTTC. It codes for CASSVRLALLENEQFF.